This T cell receptor beta chain was profiled in a study of T cell responses to AZD1222 COVID-19 vaccine. Worth noting for this clone: Its target is unknown.

This CDR3 has 18 residues. Germline V lookup: CDR1 SGDLS, CDR2 YYNGEE. V gave up 10 bases and J gave up 2 bases; unmatched junction bases: 20. The study's findings and limits: Spike-specific TCR breadth and depth rose after two AZD1222 doses.

The data were produced by immunoSEQ multiplex PCR, yet TCRdb's version contains in-frame clones alone and is incomplete. The sample lists approximately 210,000 clones; about 94% were seen once. This rearrangement joins TRBV9 to TRBJ1-5, with 8 bases lining up with TRBD1. This TCR came from an adult who received the MenACWY meningococcal vaccine as a control. The specimen comprised peripheral blood, sampled 28 days after the second dose of the MenACWY control vaccine. The CDR3 DNA sequence: TGTGCCGGTCGCAACGAGGGGTATGCGGACAGGGGCAATCAGCCCCAGCATTTT. This sequence encodes CAGRNEGYADRGNQPQHF.